This T cell receptor (beta chain) was retrieved from a study of T-cell reconstitution after alpha-beta-depleted transplantation in children listed by TCRdb under 2016. Regarding the study in general: The study quantitatively tracked T-cell immune reconstitution after TCRalphabeta/CD19-depleted allogeneic hematopoietic cell transplantation in children using TCR repertoire profiling.

According to the germline V gene, CDR1 reads KGHDR and CDR2 reads SFDVKD. V is clipped by 5 bases and J by 7 bases, and the sequence between their germline boundaries is 13 bases long. The CDR3 runs 14 amino acids, cysteine and phenylalanine included. The kept DNA is CDR3 alone, 42 bases in frame from the first base. As regards this clonotype: Its antigen specificity is not known. No quality values exist for individual bases; no much larger clone is one base distant.

Library preparation employed PCR. For sequencing, an Illumina HiSeq 2500 was employed. TCR library preparation used molecular barcoding, with unique molecular identifiers applied to normalize quantification of the TCRbeta repertoire. TCRdb applied fastp at Q25 and MiXCR to the public reads, then kept only in-frame beta chains. Rows with a matching CDR3 protein are joined into one entry that keeps the most common DNA and genes. The sample contains 300,000 to 400,000 distinct CDR3 sequences, about 14% of them found a single time. The ten biggest clones cover around 4.1% of the sample. This sample comprised PBMCs, obtained from the stem cell graft. The sequence links TRBV24-1 to TRBJ2-2; no D segment can be confidently identified. The sequence was collected from a human donor who donated a stem cell graft to a child with Fanconi anemia. The base sequence is TGTGCCACCAGTGCCCTGGACCGTTTCGGGGAGCTGTTTTTT. It is translated as CATSALDRFGELFF.